Below are 19 T cell receptor beta chains sequenced from a single sample in a study of blood T cell repertoires in COVID-19. Data came from immunoSEQ multiplex PCR; TCRdb stores just in-frame clones and leaves some out. In the table there are roughly 70,000 clones, about four fifths of which are singletons. Sequenced: peripheral blood. The origin of the receptors is a human donor in a cohort sampled during active COVID-19.

This clone turned up a few times. The gene calls are TRBV5-1 and TRBJ2-6; 11 positions match TRBD1. Germline values: CDR1 SGHRS, CDR2 YFSETQ. V lost 4 bases to trimming and J lost 2 bases; unmatched junction nucleotides: 5. The CDR3 extends over 17 amino acids. The CDR3 here is CASSEGTGGAGANVLTF. The CDR3 DNA reads TGCGCCAGCAGCGAAGGGACAGGGGGTGCTGGGGCCAACGTCCTGACTTTC.

The DNA for the CDR3 is TGTGCCAGTAGTGTAACCGGGACAGGGCGGGAGACCCAGTACTTC. Encoded protein: CASSVTGTGRETQYF. This chain uses TRBV19 with TRBJ2-5, with 9 bases fitting TRBD1. Germline V gene lookup returns CDR1 LNHDA and CDR2 SQIVND (reference sequence). J lost 5 bases, V lost 5 bases, and 9 bases had no gene match. The CDR3 has 15 amino acids.

This clone has only a few counts. The chain links TRBV11-1 to TRBJ2-7, with 9 nucleotides matching TRBD2. J lost 0 bases, V lost 5 bases, and 5 bases had no gene match. The germline gives CDR1 SGHAT, CDR2 FQDESV (reference sequence). The CDR3 consists of 15 residues. The CDR3 bases are TGTGCCAGCAGCCAGGGGACTAGCCGCTCCTACGAGCAGTACTTC. Its protein product is CASSQGTSRSYEQYF.

CDR3: CAWSVKQFTNTGELFF. DNA for the CDR3: TGTGCCTGGAGTGTGAAACAGTTCACGAACACCGGGGAGCTGTTTTTT. The chain uses TRBV30 and TRBJ2-2; D is uncertain. Trimming took off 0 bases at V and 0 bases at J, with 11 bases between the two ends. The CDR3 covers 16 residues. Germline values: CDR1 GTSNPN, CDR2 SVGIG (reference sequence).

The CDR3 loop reads CASKLAGSYNEQFF. Here the CDR3 DNA reads TGTGCCAGCAAGCTAGCGGGATCCTACAATGAGCAGTTCTTC. The rearrangement links TRBV2 to TRBJ2-1; 9 bases agree with TRBD2. Per germline, CDR1 SNHLY and CDR2 FYNNEI. CDR3 length: 14 amino acids. The V gene end was trimmed by 7 bases and the J gene end by 1 base; junction bases not matched to a gene: 2.

The rearrangement uses TRBV5-1 and TRBJ2-7, with 7 bases fitting TRBD2. Germline CDR1 SGHRS, CDR2 YFSETQ. The ends lost 1 base at V and 6 bases at J; junction bases unmatched: 10. This CDR3 has 15 amino acids. The CDR3 DNA reads TGCGCCAGCAGCTTGTCTCCAGCGGGGAGGGGCGAGCAGTACTTC. Amino acids: CASSLSPAGRGEQYF.

CDR3 sequence reads: CASSHAANRDRGLLQYF. Here the CDR3 DNA reads TGCGCCAGCAGCCATGCAGCAAATCGGGACAGGGGTTTGTTGCAGTACTTC. The V and J genes are TRBV4-1 and TRBJ2-7, with TRBD1 identical over 10 bases. The CDR3 is 17 amino acids. CDR1 and CDR2 (germline): MGHRA, YSYEKL. V was pared by 3 bases and J by 9 bases, with 17 bases of the junction left unmatched.

In nucleotides, the CDR3 is TGTGCCAGCAGCCAAGCCGCGGGAGGGCTATATGAGCAGTTCTTC. Amino acid sequence: CASSQAAGGLYEQFF. The gene calls are TRBV14 and TRBJ2-1, with 9 nucleotides matching TRBD2. The CDR3 has 15 residues. The germline V gene encodes CDR1 SGHDN and CDR2 FVKESK. Trimming cost V 1 base and J 8 bases; bases outside gene matches: 6.

J is TRBJ2-1 and V is TRBV21-1; the DNA was not used to check the table's D call, TRBD2. TRBV21-1 is reported as a pseudogene. The CDR3 runs 14 residues. In nucleotides, the CDR3 is TGTGCCAGCAGCACCCCTAGCGGGAACTTTGAGCAGTTCTTC. Its protein product is CASSTPSGNFEQFF.

This chain links TRBV28 with TRBJ2-3; 10 bases fit TRBD1. Trimming removed 3 bases from V and 1 base from J; junction bases left unmatched: 4. CDR1 MDHEN and CDR2 SYDVKM come from the germline V gene. The CDR3 totals 16 residues. CDR3 nucleotide sequence: TGTGCCAGCAGTTTGACCGGGACAGGGGGCACAGATACGCAGTATTTT. Translating gives CASSLTGTGGTDTQYF.

This sequence joins TRBV3-1 (or the pseudogene TRBV3-2) and TRBJ1-6; D uncertain. The CDR3 runs 17 residues. V shed 3 bases and J shed 9 bases, with 21 bases lying between them. Looked up from germline, CDR1 is LGHDT and CDR2 is YNNKEL (reference sequence). The CDR3 region has the DNA TGTGCCAGCAGCCAGCGGACGCCGGGGAAGAACCTTTCACCCCTCCACTTT. It yields the protein CASSQRTPGKNLSPLHF.

The chain couples TRBV7-2 to TRBJ2-7; D is undetermined. V shed 4 bases and J shed 0 bases, with 16 bases lying between them. Germline values: CDR1 SGHTA, CDR2 FQGNSA. The CDR3 contains 16 residues. DNA for the CDR3: TGTGCCAGCAGCTCATCCGGGTTCGCAAGCTCCTACGAGCAGTACTTC. This encodes CASSSSGFASSYEQYF.

V usage is TRBV6-1 and J usage is TRBJ1-2, with a weak D call TRBD1 (5 bases). The CDR3 is made up of 14 amino acids. Looked up from germline, CDR1 is MNHNS and CDR2 is SASEGT. The V end lost 0 bases, the J end lost 7 bases, and 12 bases lay between the germline ends. The CDR3 loop reads CASSEAQALGGYTF. CDR3 nucleotides: TGTGCCAGCAGTGAAGCACAGGCCCTTGGTGGCTACACCTTC.

As DNA, the CDR3 is TGTGCCAGCAGTTTGTACGGTAGCAATCAGCCCCAGCATTTT. Residues: CASSLYGSNQPQHF. The chain carries TRBV27 and TRBJ1-5; D gene uncertain. The CDR3 totals 14 residues. V dropped 3 bases and J dropped 0 bases, with 6 bases sitting between them. From germline, CDR1 is MNHEY and CDR2 SMNVEV (reference sequence).

This chain links TRBV11-2 with TRBJ2-1; the D gene is possibly TRBD2 (5 bases). Germline assignment: CDR1 SGHAT and CDR2 FQNNGV. V lost 6 bases and J 9 bases, leaving 15 bases between the germline ends. The CDR3 loop spans 13 amino acids. The CDR3 spells CASSFPLETEQFF. The CDR3 nucleotides read TGTGCCAGCAGTTTCCCACTAGAGACTGAGCAGTTCTTC.

CDR3 sequence reads: CATTGTGKNSPLHF. CDR3 bases: TGTGCCACGACTGGGACAGGGAAAAATTCACCCCTCCACTTT. The chain is built from TRBV10-3 and TRBJ1-6; 9 bases align to TRBD1. CDR3 length: 14 residues. The J segment lost 7 bases and the V segment lost 10 bases, leaving 8 bases of the junction unmatched. Germline-derived CDR1 and CDR2 are ENHRY and SYGVKD.

J is TRBJ2-5 and V is TRBV3-1 (or the pseudogene TRBV3-2), with D possibly matching TRBD2 (5 bases). CDR1 is LGHDT and CDR2 is YNNKEL in the germline V gene (reference sequence). The germline V and J ends were trimmed by 3 bases and 5 bases, with 19 bases remaining between them. The CDR3 sequence is 16 residues long. CDR3 DNA: TGTGCCAGCAGCCACTCGGGGTTGAAGGACTGGGAGACCCAGTACTTC. Amino acids: CASSHSGLKDWETQYF.

The J gene is TRBJ2-7, the V gene TRBV27; 10 bases align to TRBD2. Germline CDR1 reads MNHEY; CDR2 reads SMNVEV (reference sequence). The CDR3 extends over 17 amino acids. V lost 5 bases, J lost 4 bases, and 14 bases stayed unmatched. This CDR3 is CASSRLAGVSGSYEQYF. The CDR3, as DNA: TGTGCCAGCAGTCGTCTAGCGGGAGTGTCTGGTTCATACGAGCAGTACTTC.

V usage is TRBV6-5 and J usage is TRBJ2-7, with 8 bases aligning to TRBD1. From germline, CDR1 is MNHEY and CDR2 SVGAGI. The CDR3 extends over 13 amino acids. The trim removed 8 bases at V and 3 bases at J, leaving 6 bases unmatched. The CDR3 DNA follows: TGTGCCAGCTATGGGACAGGAGACTACGAGCAGTACTTC. It specifies CASYGTGDYEQYF.